The text below deals with one T cell receptor beta chain. As yet, its antigen is unknown. Each and every patient relapsed after autologous stem cell transplantation, and patients got differing brentuximab vedotin exposure. Best responses included complete response and partial response; otherwise, the best response was progressive disease. Here immunoSEQ multiplex PCR was the method, and the copy in TCRdb shows in-frame clones only, minus some. Among tens of thousands of clones listed, 89% were seen once. This specimen belongs to a study of PD-1 blockade in classical Hodgkin lymphoma. At the level of the study: Each patient was given nivolumab 3 mg/kg through a vein every 2 weeks. Study observations and caveats: Those achieving complete response showed baseline diversity like newly diagnosed patients. Relapsed/refractory patients reportedly had the lowest baseline TCR diversity, below newly diagnosed patients, who were below healthy donors.

Germline CDR1 is MNHNS and CDR2 is SASEGT. This CDR3 contains 17 residues. Germline trimming cut 5 bases from V and 7 bases from J; bases unmatched to any gene: 15. This chain connects TRBV6-1 to TRBJ2-7; 12 bases fit TRBD2. This clonotype was obtained from a human donor with classical Hodgkin lymphoma. The starting material was peripheral blood mononuclear cells (PBMCs), obtained at baseline. The CDR3 coding sequence is TGTGCCAGCAGTCAAGGGGCTAGCGGGAGGGTCCTGGGGGAGCAGTACTTC. This sequence encodes CASSQGASGRVLGEQYF.